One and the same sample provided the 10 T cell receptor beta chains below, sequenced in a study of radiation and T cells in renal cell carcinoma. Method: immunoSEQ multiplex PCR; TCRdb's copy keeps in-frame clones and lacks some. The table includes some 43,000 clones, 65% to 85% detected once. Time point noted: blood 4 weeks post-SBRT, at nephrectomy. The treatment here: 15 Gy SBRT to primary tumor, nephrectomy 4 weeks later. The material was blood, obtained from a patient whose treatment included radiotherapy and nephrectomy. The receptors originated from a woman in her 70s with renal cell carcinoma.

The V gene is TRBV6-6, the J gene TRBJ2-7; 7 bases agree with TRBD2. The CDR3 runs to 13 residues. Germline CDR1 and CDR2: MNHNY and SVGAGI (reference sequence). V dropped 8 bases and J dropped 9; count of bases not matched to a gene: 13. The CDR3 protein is CASSSEMGGGQYF. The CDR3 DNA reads TGTGCCAGCTCGAGCGAGATGGGCGGGGGGCAGTACTTC.

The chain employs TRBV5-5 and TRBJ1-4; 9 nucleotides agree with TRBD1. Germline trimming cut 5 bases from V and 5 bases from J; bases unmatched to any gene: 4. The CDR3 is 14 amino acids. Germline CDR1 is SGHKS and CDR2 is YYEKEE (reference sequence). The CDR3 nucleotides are TGTGCCAGCAGGTCCGGGACAGGGAATGAAAAACTGTTTTTT. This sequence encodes CASRSGTGNEKLFF.

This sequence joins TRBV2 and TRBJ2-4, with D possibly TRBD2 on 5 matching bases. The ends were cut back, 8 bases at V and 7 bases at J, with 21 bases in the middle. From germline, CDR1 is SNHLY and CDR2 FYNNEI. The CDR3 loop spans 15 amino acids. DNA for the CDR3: TGTGCCAGCTTCCGAAACTCGCAACGAGGGAACATTCAGTACTTC. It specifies CASFRNSQRGNIQYF.

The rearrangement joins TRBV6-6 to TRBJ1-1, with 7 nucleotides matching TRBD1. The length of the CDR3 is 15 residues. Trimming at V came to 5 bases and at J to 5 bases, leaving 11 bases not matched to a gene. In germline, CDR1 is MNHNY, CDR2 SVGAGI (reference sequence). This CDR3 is CASSQGPRGQTEAFF. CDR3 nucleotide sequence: TGTGCCAGCAGTCAAGGTCCGAGGGGGCAAACTGAAGCTTTCTTT.

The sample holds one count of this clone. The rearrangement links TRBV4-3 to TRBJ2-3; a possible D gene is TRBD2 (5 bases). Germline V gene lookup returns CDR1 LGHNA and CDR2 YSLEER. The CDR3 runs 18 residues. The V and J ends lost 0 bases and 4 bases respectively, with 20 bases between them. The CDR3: CASSQDRYSGGTSDTQYF. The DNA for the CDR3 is TGCGCCAGCAGCCAAGATCGGTACAGCGGAGGAACTTCAGATACGCAGTATTTT.

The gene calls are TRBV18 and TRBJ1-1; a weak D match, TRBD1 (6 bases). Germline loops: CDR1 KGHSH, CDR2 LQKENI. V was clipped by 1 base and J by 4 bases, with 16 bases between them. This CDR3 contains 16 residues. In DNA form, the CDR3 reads TGTGCCAGCTCACCACAAAGGCGGCAAGGGGGCACTGAAGCTTTCTTT. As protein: CASSPQRRQGGTEAFF.

Here the CDR3 DNA reads TGTGCCAGCAGTACCTGGGACAGATCTACCTATGGCTACACCTTC. The encoded protein is CASSTWDRSTYGYTF. J is TRBJ1-2 and V is TRBV6-5; 7 bases are shared with TRBD1. The germline CDR1 and CDR2 sequences are MNHEY and SVGAGI. The CDR3 has 15 amino acids. V shed 5 bases, J shed 4 bases, and the junction held 10 bases outside the gene matches.

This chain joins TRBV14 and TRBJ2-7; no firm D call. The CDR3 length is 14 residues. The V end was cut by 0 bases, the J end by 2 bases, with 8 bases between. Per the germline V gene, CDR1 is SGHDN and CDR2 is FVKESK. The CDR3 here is CASSQDIPAYEQYF. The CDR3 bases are TGTGCCAGCAGCCAAGACATCCCGGCCTACGAGCAGTACTTC. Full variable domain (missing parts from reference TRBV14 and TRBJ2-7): EAGVTQFPSHSVIEKGQTVTLRCDPISGHDNLYWYRRVMGKEIKFLLHFVKESKQDESGMPNNRFLAERTGGTYSTLKVQPAELEDSGVYFCASSQDIPAYEQYFGPGTRLTVT.

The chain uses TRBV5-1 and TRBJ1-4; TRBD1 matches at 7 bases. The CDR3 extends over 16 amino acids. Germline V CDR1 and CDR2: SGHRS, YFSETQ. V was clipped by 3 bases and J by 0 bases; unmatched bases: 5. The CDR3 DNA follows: TGCGCCAGCAGCTCCACCGGGACAGCAACTAATGAAAAACTGTTTTTT. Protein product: CASSSTGTATNEKLFF.

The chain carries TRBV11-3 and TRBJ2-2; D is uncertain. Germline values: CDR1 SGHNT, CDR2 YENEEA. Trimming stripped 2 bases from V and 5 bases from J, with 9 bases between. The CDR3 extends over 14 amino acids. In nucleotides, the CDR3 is TGTGCCAGCAGCTTACGTTACGGAACCGGGGAGCTGTTTTTT. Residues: CASSLRYGTGELFF.